Below are 31 T cell receptor beta chains sequenced from a single sample in a study of cytomegalovirus exposure and HLA in healthy donors. Both 60 Vbeta primers and 13 Jbeta primers went into the PCR. The repertoire was sequenced with immunoSEQ multiplex PCR; TCRdb's copy has only in-frame clones and lacks some. The data hold over 110,000 clones, with 65% to 80% observed a single time. What was sequenced was PBMCs. These receptors were taken from a male donor in good health and CMV-seropositive.

V gene TRBV30 combines with J gene TRBJ1-1; D remains unclear. The CDR3 totals 13 residues. Germline loops: CDR1 GTSNPN, CDR2 SVGIG (reference sequence). Trimming took 6 bases from V and 5 from J, leaving 16 bases between them. Written as DNA, the CDR3 is TGTGCCTGTTCGGAGGGCGAGGGAACTGAAGCTTTCTTT. It translates to CACSEGEGTEAFF.

The V gene is TRBV30, the J gene TRBJ1-2; D gene uncertain. There are 11 residues in the CDR3. The germline gives CDR1 GTSNPN, CDR2 SVGIG (reference sequence). Trimming took 3 bases from V and 7 from J, leaving 9 bases between them. The CDR3 loop is CAWRLTGGYTF. CDR3 coding DNA: TGTGCCTGGAGATTGACTGGTGGCTACACCTTC.

V usage is TRBV7-2 and J usage is TRBJ1-1; perhaps TRBD1 as D (5 bases). The length of the CDR3 is 15 residues. Trimming stripped 1 base from V and 0 bases from J, with 9 bases between. Germline V gene data show CDR1 as SGHTA and CDR2 as FQGNSA. The CDR3 spells CASSLVAGLNTEAFF. The CDR3 nucleotides are TGTGCCAGCAGCTTAGTGGCAGGGTTGAACACTGAAGCTTTCTTT.

The V call is TRBV7-6, the J call TRBJ2-3; the D is unclear. The V end lost 1 base, the J end lost 4 bases, and 9 bases lay between the germline ends. This CDR3 spans 14 amino acids. Germline-derived CDR1 and CDR2 are SGHVS and FNYEAQ. The CDR3 DNA reads as TGTGCCAGCAGCTTAGATGCAGAAGCAGATACGCAGTATTTT. It codes for CASSLDAEADTQYF.

The chain combines TRBV6-1 with TRBJ2-4; unclear D gene. The V and J ends lost 2 bases and 6 bases respectively, with 11 bases between them. The CDR3 has 14 residues. CDR1 is MNHNS and CDR2 is SASEGT in the germline V gene. The CDR3 region has the DNA TGTGCCAGCAGTGAACTTGAGGTGGGAAACATTCAGTACTTC. Its translation is CASSELEVGNIQYF.

The J gene is TRBJ2-2, the V gene TRBV19; D remains ambiguous. Germline V gene lookup returns CDR1 LNHDA and CDR2 SQIVND (reference sequence). There are 14 residues in the CDR3. V dropped 6 bases and J dropped 5 bases, with 13 bases sitting between them. CDR3 loop: CASRRIKPTGELFF. The CDR3 DNA sequence: TGTGCCAGTAGACGAATTAAGCCTACCGGGGAGCTGTTTTTT.

This clone showed up just once. V is TRBV9 and J is TRBJ2-7; D might be TRBD2 (5 bases). This CDR3 region has 14 residues. Germline CDR1 and CDR2: SGDLS and YYNGEE. The V end lost 3 bases, the J end lost 5 bases, and 15 bases lay between the germline ends. CDR3 DNA: TGTGCCAGCAGCGCCGCTCGGGAACACCACGAGCAGTACTTC. Its translation is CASSAAREHHEQYF.

This sequence joins TRBV9 and TRBJ2-2, with D possibly being TRBD2 (6 bases). The CDR3 is 15 amino acids. Trimming took off 0 bases at V and 5 bases at J, with 11 bases between the two ends. Germline V gene data show CDR1 as SGDLS and CDR2 as YYNGEE. CDR3 nucleotides: TGTGCCAGCAGCGTAGTCGGGAGCACAACCGGGGAGCTGTTTTTT. Amino acids: CASSVVGSTTGELFF.

This clone was recorded a few times. The chain uses TRBV19 and TRBJ2-1; 8 bases are a match to TRBD1. CDR1 is LNHDA, CDR2 SQIVND, per germline (reference sequence). V was pared by 3 bases and J by 5 bases, with 6 bases of the junction left unmatched. The CDR3 runs to 15 residues. CDR3 loop: CASSIGTGLDNEQFF. The CDR3 coding sequence is TGTGCCAGTAGTATTGGGACAGGCTTGGACAATGAGCAGTTCTTC. Combining the CDR3 with reference TRBV19 and TRBJ2-1 gives the whole variable domain DGGITQSPKYLFRKEGQNVTLSCEQNLNHDAMYWYRQDPGQGLRLIYYSQIVNDFQKGDIAEGYSVSREKKESFPLTVTSAQKNPTAFYLCASSIGTGLDNEQFFGPGTRLTVL.

The chain employs TRBV7-3 and TRBJ1-3, with 10 positions matching TRBD1. The CDR3 spans 15 residues. V was pared by 5 bases and J by 4 bases, with 5 bases of the junction left unmatched. Looked up from germline, CDR1 is SGHTA and CDR2 is FQGTGA. In DNA, the CDR3 is TGTGCCAGCAGCCCGACAGGGGGCAGGGGAAACACCATATATTTT. Translation gives CASSPTGGRGNTIYF.

The chain is built from TRBV6-5 and TRBJ1-6; TRBD1 might be the D (6 bases). Germline CDR1 MNHEY, CDR2 SVGAGI. The germline V and J ends were trimmed by 4 bases and 0 bases, with 10 bases remaining between them. The CDR3 is 16 amino acids. This chain's CDR3 is CASSWTASSYNSPLHF. CDR3 coding DNA: TGTGCCAGCAGTTGGACAGCGAGCTCCTATAATTCACCCCTCCACTTT.

This sequence joins TRBV10-3 and TRBJ2-5; 12 bases are a match to TRBD2. The CDR3 is 16 residues long. The germline V gene has CDR1 ENHRY and CDR2 SYGVKD. V gave up 3 bases and J gave up 2 bases; unmatched junction bases: 4. CDR3 region: CAISEGLAGTQETQYF. The CDR3 region has the DNA TGTGCCATCAGTGAAGGACTAGCGGGAACACAAGAGACCCAGTACTTC.

The chain joins TRBV2 to TRBJ2-5, with D possibly TRBD1 on 6 matching bases. Germline CDR1 SNHLY, CDR2 FYNNEI. This CDR3 has 15 residues. With 10 bases removed from V and 5 bases from J, the gap between germline ends came to 23 bases. In nucleotides, the CDR3 is TGTGCCACCCAGGCCGACTCACAGGGATGGGAGACCCAGTACTTC. The encoded protein is CATQADSQGWETQYF.

V gene TRBV13 combines with J gene TRBJ2-7; a weak D match, TRBD2 (5 bases). CDR3 length: 12 residues. Germline V CDR1 and CDR2: PRHDT, FYEKMQ (reference sequence). Trimming removed 8 bases from V and 1 base from J, with 9 bases in between. CDR3 sequence: CASGLVSYEQYF. The CDR3 coding sequence is TGTGCCAGCGGACTGGTTTCCTACGAGCAGTACTTC.

This clone was recorded once. The chain couples TRBV27 to TRBJ1-6; 7 bases match TRBD1. This CDR3 is built from 13 residues. Germline lookup yields CDR1 MNHEY and CDR2 SMNVEV (reference sequence). After removal of 10 bases from V and 7 bases from J, the junction contained 7 bases not matched to a gene. The CDR3 region is CAIKQGNNSPLHF. The CDR3 region has the DNA TGTGCCATCAAACAGGGGAACAATTCACCCCTCCACTTT.

The genes are TRBV5-4 and TRBJ2-1; D possibly corresponds to TRBD1 (6 bases). This CDR3 has 13 amino acids. CDR1 SGHNT and CDR2 YYREEE come from the germline V gene (reference sequence). V lost 0 bases, J lost 8 bases, and 9 bases lay in between. The CDR3 sequence is CASSLGGRDEQFF. CDR3 nucleotide sequence: TGTGCCAGCAGCTTGGGGGGGCGGGATGAGCAGTTCTTC.

V and J are TRBV9 and TRBJ1-4; 11 positions match TRBD1. With 4 bases clipped from V and 6 bases from J, the junction kept 5 bases outside the gene matches. The CDR3 consists of 15 residues. Germline CDR1 reads SGDLS; CDR2 reads YYNGEE. The CDR3 sequence: CASSPRTGGDEKLFF. The CDR3 DNA sequence: TGTGCCAGCAGCCCCCGGACAGGGGGCGATGAAAAACTGTTTTTT.

This clone is a singleton in its sample. V gene TRBV19 combines with J gene TRBJ1-4, with a weak D call TRBD1 (5 bases). This CDR3 comprises 14 residues. In germline, CDR1 is LNHDA, CDR2 SQIVND (reference sequence). V shed 3 bases and J shed 4 bases, with 9 bases lying between them. CDR3 DNA: TGTGCCAGTAGTATTACAGGCAATAATGAAAAACTGTTTTTT. Translated: CASSITGNNEKLFF.

The V gene is TRBV29-1, the J gene TRBJ2-7; weak D call: TRBD2 (5 bases). CDR1 and CDR2 (germline): SQVTM, ANQGSEA. The CDR3 covers 15 residues. Trimming removed 7 bases from V and 4 bases from J, with 23 bases in between. CDR3: CSAYGEKVGRYEQYF. The CDR3 DNA follows: TGCAGCGCCTACGGGGAGAAGGTGGGGAGATACGAGCAGTACTTC.

The rearrangement uses TRBV6-5 and TRBJ2-7; TRBD1 matches at 11 bases. With 7 bases clipped from V and 3 bases from J, the junction kept 5 bases outside the gene matches. Germline CDR1 and CDR2: MNHEY and SVGAGI. This CDR3 has 14 residues. CDR3 DNA: TGTGCCAGCAAGACGGGACAGGGGGTCTACGAGCAGTACTTC. It translates to CASKTGQGVYEQYF.

The genes are TRBV13 and TRBJ2-7, with 8 nucleotides matching TRBD2. The CDR3 has 16 residues. J was trimmed by 3 bases and V by 5 bases; bases with no gene match: 12. CDR1 and CDR2 from the germline V gene are PRHDT and FYEKMQ (reference sequence). Here the CDR3 DNA reads TGTGCCAGCAGCCCCAAGGCGACCGGGACTAGCTACGAGCAGTACTTC. Translated, it gives CASSPKATGTSYEQYF.

The chain combines TRBV6-4 with TRBJ2-7, with D possibly TRBD1 on 6 matching bases. The CDR3 is 16 residues long. The germline V gene encodes CDR1 MRHNA and CDR2 SNTAGT. V was pared by 5 bases and J by 6 bases, with 23 bases between. The CDR3 region has the DNA TGTGCCAGCAGTATAGATTTAACAGGGACCCTTAGCGAGCAGTACTTC. Translating gives CASSIDLTGTLSEQYF.

This clone occurred once. The genes are TRBV14 and TRBJ2-5, with TRBD1 identical over 9 bases. V lost 4 bases to trimming and J lost 3 bases; unmatched junction nucleotides: 12. Germline CDR1 SGHDN, CDR2 FVKESK. This CDR3 comprises 17 residues. In DNA form, the CDR3 reads TGTGCCAGCAGCCCGACACTATCCGGGACAGGGAAAGAGACCCAGTACTTC. Translated: CASSPTLSGTGKETQYF.

The DNA for the CDR3 is TGTGCCAGCAGCCAAGCGGCTAATAGCAATCAGCCCCAGCATTTT. Protein: CASSQAANSNQPQHF. The V gene is TRBV27, the J gene TRBJ1-5; unclear D gene. From germline, CDR1 is MNHEY and CDR2 SMNVEV (reference sequence). Deletions cut 6 bases from V and 0 bases from J, with 12 bases between. The CDR3 runs 15 residues.

The sample holds a few counts of this clone. CDR3 protein: CASSPGQAADYGYTF. The CDR3 DNA follows: TGTGCCAGCTCACCCGGACAGGCTGCGGACTATGGCTACACCTTC. V usage is TRBV18 and J usage is TRBJ1-2; TRBD1 aligns across 7 bases. Trimming at V came to 3 bases and at J to 3 bases, leaving 7 bases not matched to a gene. Per germline, CDR1 KGHSH and CDR2 LQKENI. This CDR3 is 15 amino acids long.

The chain recombines TRBV6-1 with TRBJ1-4, with D perhaps matching TRBD1 (5 bases). Trimming stripped 3 bases from V and 1 base from J, with 9 bases between. The germline V gene has CDR1 MNHNS and CDR2 SASEGT. CDR3 size: 15 residues. The CDR3 nucleotides read TGTGCCAGCAGTGATGTCCAGGGAACTAATGAAAAACTGTTTTTT. It codes for CASSDVQGTNEKLFF.

This chain links TRBV5-1 with TRBJ2-3; weak D call: TRBD2 (5 bases). The CDR3 consists of 15 residues. V lost 2 bases and J lost 2, with 12 bases in between. Germline V gene sequence: CDR1 SGHRS, CDR2 YFSETQ. Written as DNA, the CDR3 is TGCGCCAGCAGCTTCCTCAGCGGAACCACAGATACGCAGTATTTT. Translation gives CASSFLSGTTDTQYF.

V is TRBV28 and J is TRBJ2-7; TRBD1 agrees at 9 bases. The CDR3 loop spans 18 amino acids. The germline V gene has CDR1 MDHEN and CDR2 SYDVKM. The V and J ends lost 3 bases and 3 bases, in that order; junction bases with no gene match: 15. The CDR3 sequence is CASSFPTKQGAIYYEQYF. In DNA, the CDR3 is TGTGCCAGCAGTTTTCCGACTAAACAGGGGGCTATATACTACGAGCAGTACTTC.

The rearrangement uses TRBV21-1 and TRBJ1-5; the D segment call TRBD1 is taken from the table without a DNA check. TRBV21-1 has pseudogene status. The CDR3 spans 16 residues. For the CDR3, the DNA is TGTGCCAGCAGCCTCCGTCCGCAGGATAGCAATCAGCCCCAGCATTTT. The encoded protein is CASSLRPQDSNQPQHF.

The gene calls are TRBV6-5 and TRBJ1-2; 8 bases map to TRBD1. CDR3 length: 13 amino acids. CDR1 is MNHEY and CDR2 is SVGAGI in the germline V gene. V gave up 5 bases and J gave up 5 bases; unmatched junction bases: 4. CDR3 in amino acids: CASSDDRGYGYTF. In DNA, the CDR3 is TGTGCCAGCAGTGACGACAGGGGTTATGGCTACACCTTC.

The CDR3 spells CASSYAQGSYEQYF. CDR3 in DNA: TGTGCCAGCAGTTACGCGCAGGGATCCTACGAGCAGTACTTC. The chain uses TRBV6-6 and TRBJ2-7, with D tentatively TRBD1 (5 bases). The germline V gene encodes CDR1 MNHNY and CDR2 SVGAGI (reference sequence). V was clipped by 2 bases and J by 1 base, with 9 bases between them. CDR3 size: 14 residues.